The 4 T cell receptor beta chains below come from one sample, sequenced in a study of blood T cell repertoires in COVID-19. Method: immunoSEQ multiplex PCR; TCRdb's copy keeps in-frame clones and lacks some. The top ten clones hold 1.3% of a sample with about 230,000 clones, 65% to 85% of them seen once. Specimen: peripheral blood. All receptors derive from a woman aged 25 to 39 with COVID-19, enrolled during active disease.

CDR3 amino acids: CASSTLAGDNEQFF. The CDR3 DNA sequence: TGTGCCAGCAGCACCCTAGCGGGGGACAATGAGCAGTTCTTC. The rearrangement uses TRBV4-2 and TRBJ2-1; TRBD2 agrees at 10 bases. The CDR3 spans 14 residues. Germline CDR1 is LGHNA and CDR2 is YNFKEQ. Germline trimming cut 5 bases from V and 5 bases from J; bases unmatched to any gene: 3.

The chain uses TRBV12-2 and TRBJ1-5; the table's TRBD1 call for D was not verified on the DNA. TRBV12-2 is annotated as a pseudogene. CDR3 length: 17 amino acids. The CDR3 region is CASRSQGPDGQNQPQHF. The CDR3 region has the DNA TGTGCAAGTCGCTCCCAGGGCCCGGACGGTCAGAATCAGCCCCAGCATTTT.

This sequence joins TRBV5-1 and TRBJ2-5; weak D call: TRBD1 (6 bases). Germline CDR1 SGHRS, CDR2 YFSETQ. Trimming stripped 1 base from V and 0 bases from J, with 7 bases between. The CDR3 contains 14 residues. The CDR3: CASSLRDNQETQYF. The DNA for the CDR3 is TGCGCCAGCAGCTTGAGGGACAACCAAGAGACCCAGTACTTC.

The rearrangement joins TRBV5-1 to TRBJ2-1, with a possible D match to TRBD1 (6 bases). The germline CDR1 and CDR2 sequences are SGHRS and YFSETQ. Trimming left V 0 bases short and J 6 bases short, with 13 bases between. The CDR3 totals 15 residues. CDR3 residues: CASSLEQGDTNEQFF. The CDR3 nucleotides are TGCGCCAGCAGCTTGGAACAGGGTGATACCAATGAGCAGTTCTTC.